This T cell receptor (beta chain) was retrieved from a study of blood T cells in healthy people across ages. Combining a sample-barcoded 5' primer with a J-beta primer mix, a second PCR ran for roughly 6 to 12 cycles. TCRdb re-derived calls from the 5' RACE reads in MiXCR, one entry per CDR3 protein. The sample consists of about 1,500,000 distinct CDR3 sequences, under 30% of them appearing once. This CDR3 contains 13 residues. Per germline, CDR1 SGHNT and CDR2 YYREEE (reference sequence). V shed 6 bases and J shed 0 bases, with 8 bases lying between them. V and J are TRBV5-4 and TRBJ2-3; unclear D gene. Sample: blood. This receptor was identified in a woman in her twenties or thirties in good health. Here the CDR3 reads CASNELSTDTQYF. In DNA, the CDR3 is TGTGCCAGCAACGAGCTTAGCACAGATACGCAGTATTTT.